The 28 T cell receptor beta chains below come from one sample, sequenced in a study of T cell responses to AZD1222 COVID-19 vaccine. This table comes from immunoSEQ multiplex PCR, and its TCRdb copy is limited to in-frame clones, with some not included. The table has over 130,000 clones, roughly nine tenths seen once. The source was peripheral blood, collected 28 days after the second dose of the MenACWY control vaccine. The receptors were gathered from an adult who received the MenACWY meningococcal vaccine as a control.

The chain has TRBV2 and TRBJ1-6, with 8 bases that match TRBD1. J was trimmed by 12 bases and V by 6 bases; bases with no gene match: 7. The CDR3 length is 13 residues. Germline V gene data show CDR1 as SNHLY and CDR2 as FYNNEI. CDR3 DNA: TGTGCCAGCAGCCGGGACAGGTCATTACCCCTCCACTTT. Protein sequence: CASSRDRSLPLHF. The entire variable domain, with the rest obtained from reference TRBV2 and TRBJ1-6, is as follows: EPEVTQTPSHQVTQMGQEVILRCVPISNHLYFYWYRQILGQKVEFLVSFYNNEISEKSEIFDDQFSVERPDGSNFTLKIRSTKLEDSAMYFCASSRDRSLPLHFGNGTRLTVT.

The rearrangement uses TRBV5-3 and TRBJ1-5; D is undetermined. TRBV5-3 is noted as an ORF with a role that remains uncertain. The length of the CDR3 is 9 residues. Trimming removed 8 bases at V and 5 bases at J, with 2 bases between. The CDR3 region is CASHQPQHF. The DNA of the CDR3 is TGTGCCAGCCATCAGCCCCAGCATTTT.

This chain connects TRBV20-1 to TRBJ2-7; possibly TRBD1 for D (6 bases). CDR1 is DFQATT and CDR2 is SNEGSKA in the germline V gene (reference sequence). This CDR3 comprises 11 residues. Trimming stripped 6 bases from V and 6 bases from J, with 12 bases between. The CDR3 nucleotides read TGCAGTGCCCCCATAGGGGGCGAGCAGTACTTC. It specifies CSAPIGGEQYF.

Worth noting for this clone: The junction departs from the called germline gene at one end, perhaps through a read error. The chain employs TRBV6-1 and TRBJ1-4; 7 bases map to TRBD1. The CDR3 has 12 amino acids. Per the germline V gene, CDR1 is MNHNS and CDR2 is SASEGT. CDR3 bases: TGTGCCAGCGGTGACAGGGATGAAAAACTGTTTTTT. It translates to CASGDRDEKLFF.

This rearrangement joins TRBV19 to TRBJ1-2; the match to TRBD1 covers 8 bases. Germline loops: CDR1 LNHDA, CDR2 SQIVND (reference sequence). J gave up 2 bases and V 6 bases, and 5 bases lay outside the gene matches. This CDR3 is built from 14 residues. The CDR3 loop reads CASSADRANYGYTF. In nucleotides, the CDR3 is TGTGCCAGTAGCGCGGACAGGGCCAACTATGGCTACACCTTC.

Here the CDR3 reads CASSLLTGQAQHF. The CDR3 DNA sequence: TGTGCCAGCAGCTTATTAACAGGGCAAGCCCAGCATTTT. The chain links TRBV7-2 to TRBJ1-5; TRBD1 might be the D (6 bases). The CDR3 consists of 13 residues. Trimming stripped 2 bases from V and 11 bases from J, with 13 bases between. CDR1 SGHTA and CDR2 FQGNSA come from the germline V gene.

V is TRBV5-1 and J is TRBJ1-3, with D possibly matching TRBD1 (6 bases). V was pared by 7 bases and J by 4 bases, with 18 bases between. This CDR3 has 15 residues. Germline loops: CDR1 SGHRS, CDR2 YFSETQ. Here the CDR3 reads CASAPATGLGNTIYF. For the CDR3, the DNA is TGCGCCAGCGCACCAGCGACAGGCCTGGGAAACACCATATATTTT.

The gene calls are TRBV11-2 and TRBJ2-2, with 9 bases matching TRBD1. V dropped 5 bases and J dropped 5; count of bases not matched to a gene: 6. The V gene's germline CDR1 is SGHAT and CDR2 FQNNGV. The CDR3 is 15 residues long. The CDR3 reads CASSAQGASTGELFF. CDR3 DNA: TGTGCCAGCAGCGCACAGGGGGCGAGTACCGGGGAGCTGTTTTTT.

The CDR3 DNA reads as TGTGCCAGCAGCTTATCTGGGGAGCTGTTTTTT. Amino acid sequence: CASSLSGELFF. V is TRBV7-9 and J is TRBJ2-2, with unresolved D. Trimming took 2 bases from V and 8 from J, leaving 3 bases between them. CDR1 and CDR2 from the germline V gene are SEHNR and FQNEAQ (reference sequence). There are 11 residues in the CDR3. The variable domain in full, completed from reference TRBV7-9 and TRBJ2-2, reads DTGVSQNPRHKITKRGQNVTFRCDPISEHNRLYWYRQTLGQGPEFLTYFQNEAQLEKSRLLSDRFSAERPKGSFSTLEIQRTEQGDSAMYLCASSLSGELFFGEGSRLTVL.

The chain links TRBV7-2 to TRBJ1-4; 7 bases are shared with TRBD1. Germline CDR1 and CDR2: SGHTA and FQGNSA. The CDR3 totals 15 residues. V trimming: 0 bases; J trimming: 4 bases; junction bases outside the gene matches: 2. The CDR3: CASSLATGHNEKLFF. The CDR3 DNA reads TGTGCCAGCAGCTTAGCGACAGGGCATAATGAAAAACTGTTTTTT.

This chain connects TRBV6-5 to TRBJ1-1; unclear D gene. V was cut by 9 bases and J by 11 bases, with 22 bases left in between. The CDR3 consists of 13 residues. The germline CDR1 and CDR2 sequences are MNHEY and SVGAGI. CDR3: CASRIETGLWAFF. Written as DNA, the CDR3 is TGTGCCAGTAGGATAGAGACCGGCCTTTGGGCTTTCTTT.

This CDR3 reads CASSYGEANGYTF. For the CDR3, the DNA is TGCGCCAGCAGCTACGGGGAGGCGAATGGCTACACCTTC. The chain employs TRBV5-1 and TRBJ1-2; D is unresolved. The CDR3 spans 13 residues. Trimming took 3 bases from V and 6 from J, leaving 12 bases between them. The germline gives CDR1 SGHRS, CDR2 YFSETQ.

This clone was counted once. The rearrangement links TRBV27 to TRBJ2-4; TRBD1 might be the D (6 bases). The CDR3 contains 16 residues. The V gene's germline CDR1 is MNHEY and CDR2 SMNVEV (reference sequence). Between the trimmed V and J ends, which lost 5 bases and 2 bases, there was a span of 16 bases. In nucleotides, the CDR3 is TGTGCCAGCAGTCGCTCCCTGGGGGCATCCAAAAACATTCAGTACTTC. This encodes CASSRSLGASKNIQYF.

The chain uses TRBV10-2 and TRBJ1-4; no clear D. The CDR3 sequence is 13 residues long. CDR1 is WSHSY, CDR2 SAAADI, per germline. V lost 0 bases and J lost 8, with 7 bases in between. CDR3 in amino acids: CASSESSWEKLFF. The DNA of the CDR3 is TGCGCCAGCAGTGAGTCCTCGTGGGAAAAACTGTTTTTT.

This chain uses TRBV24-1 with TRBJ2-1; D may be TRBD2 (6 bases). This CDR3 region has 13 residues. Trimming took off 9 bases at V and 5 bases at J, with 13 bases between the two ends. The V gene's germline CDR1 is KGHDR and CDR2 SFDVKD. As DNA, the CDR3 is TGTGCCACCGGGCGGGAACCCCACAATGAGCAGTTCTTC. It specifies CATGREPHNEQFF.

The rearrangement links TRBV10-3 to TRBJ2-7, with a tentative D call TRBD1 (5 bases). Germline V lookup: CDR1 ENHRY, CDR2 SYGVKD. With 3 bases removed from V and 4 bases from J, the gap between germline ends came to 19 bases. This CDR3 has 16 amino acids. CDR3 protein: CAISDWGIGKEYEQYF. CDR3 DNA sequence: TGTGCCATCAGTGATTGGGGCATTGGGAAGGAATACGAGCAGTACTTC.

V usage is TRBV6-5 and J usage is TRBJ1-1; D is possibly TRBD1 (5 bases). The germline gives CDR1 MNHEY, CDR2 SVGAGI. The CDR3 length is 15 residues. Trimming took off 6 bases at V and 4 bases at J, with 18 bases between the two ends. The CDR3 here is CASSLSIPGSTEAFF. The CDR3 DNA is TGTGCCAGCAGCCTATCCATTCCAGGGAGCACTGAAGCTTTCTTT.

The rearrangement joins TRBV24-1 to TRBJ2-3; 7 positions match TRBD1. The ends lost 5 bases at V and 3 bases at J; junction bases unmatched: 1. The CDR3 is 13 amino acids. Germline CDR1 and CDR2: KGHDR and SFDVKD. CDR3 sequence (DNA): TGTGCCACCAGTGTGACAGGGACAGATACGCAGTATTTT. Amino acids: CATSVTGTDTQYF.

The CDR3 DNA sequence: TGTGCCAGCAGCTTTGGACAGAACTATGGCTACACCTTC. It translates to CASSFGQNYGYTF. The J gene is TRBJ1-2, the V gene TRBV7-2, with D maybe TRBD1 (6 bases). There are 13 residues in the CDR3. In germline, CDR1 is SGHTA, CDR2 FQGNSA. Deletions cut 3 bases from V and 2 bases from J, with 7 bases between.

The count of this clone is one. The chain carries TRBV5-1 and TRBJ2-7, with 10 bases matching TRBD2. The trim removed 5 bases at V and 2 bases at J, leaving 10 bases unmatched. The CDR3 totals 16 residues. The germline V gene encodes CDR1 SGHRS and CDR2 YFSETQ. CDR3 nucleotide sequence: TGCGCCAGCAGAGCCAGCGGGGGGGCCGATCCCTACGAGCAGTACTTC. Its translation: CASRASGGADPYEQYF. Full variable domain (missing parts from reference TRBV5-1 and TRBJ2-7): KAGVTQTPRYLIKTRGQQVTLSCSPISGHRSVSWYQQTPGQGLQFLFEYFSETQRNKGNFPGRFSGRQFSNSRSEMNVSTLELGDSALYLCASRASGGADPYEQYFGPGTRLTVT.

The CDR3 reads CASSVGHRDAEAFF. For the CDR3, the DNA is TGTGCCAGCAGCGTGGGGCATCGGGACGCTGAAGCTTTCTTT. The rearrangement links TRBV9 to TRBJ1-1; D is perhaps TRBD1 (5 bases). From germline, CDR1 is SGDLS and CDR2 YYNGEE. The CDR3 length is 14 residues. V was pared by 2 bases and J by 6 bases, with 14 bases between.

J is TRBJ1-2 and V is TRBV10-3; D might be TRBD1 (6 bases). Germline CDR1 reads ENHRY; CDR2 reads SYGVKD. There are 14 residues in the CDR3. The V and J ends lost 2 bases and 4 bases respectively, with 11 bases between them. The CDR3 coding sequence is TGTGCCATCAGTGAGGGTGGGGGGCCCTATGGCTACACCTTC. Protein sequence: CAISEGGGPYGYTF.

CDR3 DNA sequence: TGTGCTAGTGGTTTGGTACTAACGGCGCGGGGGAATTCACCCCTCCACTTT. It codes for CASGLVLTARGNSPLHF. V and J are TRBV12-5 and TRBJ1-6; tentative D call: TRBD1 (5 bases). V was shortened by 0 bases and J by 7 bases, with 16 bases between the two germline ends. In germline, CDR1 is LGHNT, CDR2 FRNRAP. The CDR3 has 17 amino acids.

The CDR3 is CASMQQGQGYNEQFF. In DNA form, the CDR3 reads TGTGCCAGTATGCAACAGGGGCAGGGGTACAATGAGCAGTTCTTC. The chain uses TRBV28 and TRBJ2-1, with TRBD1 identical over 7 bases. The ends lost 9 bases at V and 4 bases at J; junction bases unmatched: 12. Germline CDR1 reads MDHEN; CDR2 reads SYDVKM. The CDR3 totals 15 residues.

The chain links TRBV19 to TRBJ1-2; D not resolved. The CDR3 spans 15 residues. The V and J ends lost 2 bases and 4 bases respectively, with 14 bases between them. Per the germline V gene, CDR1 is LNHDA and CDR2 is SQIVND (reference sequence). CDR3 sequence (DNA): TGTGCCAGTAGTATATCGGCAGCCCGTGTCTATGGCTACACCTTC. Its protein is CASSISAARVYGYTF.

This clone appeared a single time. V is TRBV18 and J is TRBJ2-5, with 11 bases that match TRBD2. Trimming removed 4 bases from V and 5 bases from J; junction bases left unmatched: 6. The germline CDR1 and CDR2 sequences are KGHSH and LQKENI. The CDR3 sequence is 15 residues long. The CDR3 is CASSLPLAGVETQYF. Here the CDR3 DNA reads TGTGCCAGCTCACTTCCACTAGCGGGGGTGGAGACCCAGTACTTC.

V and J are TRBV7-2 and TRBJ2-7, with 9 bases matching TRBD1. CDR1 and CDR2 from the germline V gene are SGHTA and FQGNSA. This CDR3 contains 16 residues. V shed 3 bases and J 4 bases; nucleotides not matched to a gene: 10. DNA of the CDR3: TGTGCCAGCAGCTTCCAACCGGGACAGGGCCCGTACGAGCAGTACTTC. Residues: CASSFQPGQGPYEQYF.

The CDR3 here is CASSPSIGQGGNEQFF. For the CDR3, the DNA is TGTGCCAGCAGCCCTAGTATAGGACAGGGGGGCAATGAGCAGTTCTTC. This chain links TRBV3-1 (or the pseudogene TRBV3-2) with TRBJ2-1; 10 bases line up with TRBD1. CDR3 length equals 16 residues. Unmatched junction bases numbered 9, after V lost 4 bases and J lost 6 bases. Germline assignment: CDR1 LGHDT and CDR2 YNNKEL (reference sequence).